The clone carrying this T cell receptor (beta chain) was counted a single time. Its antigen is not known. The sample originates from a study of shared clonotypes between healthy human individuals. Whole-study results and caveats: The researchers took only blood, and tissue repertoires probably look different. Rarefaction curves obtained for sorted subsets showed sequencing incomplete despite large depth.

The protocol was immunoSEQ multiplex PCR, while the TCRdb copy is restricted to in-frame clones and leaves out a portion. The sample has 2 million to 2.5 million clones, roughly 95% seen once. Subsets obtained from CD4+ cells comprised CD45RA+ naive and CD45RA-negative memory cells. This sequence originates from a man between 18 and 29 years old in good health. The sample comprised naive CD4+ T cells sorted from blood. The subset is: CD45RA+ positively selected.

CDR3 DNA sequence: TGTGCCTGGGGGCCCGACCTCACCGGGGAGCTGTTTTTT. Its protein is CAWGPDLTGELFF. The genes are TRBV30 and TRBJ2-2; D is unclear. CDR3 length: 13 amino acids. Germline CDR1 GTSNPN, CDR2 SVGIG (reference sequence). V was clipped by 5 bases and J by 4 bases, with 11 bases between them.